Sequencing of this T cell receptor beta chain was carried out in a study of T cells in localized non-small cell lung cancer. Germline V gene sequence: CDR1 GTSNPN, CDR2 SVGIG (reference sequence). V was pared by 0 bases and J by 6 bases, with 21 bases between. There are 16 residues in the CDR3. Sequenced by immunoSEQ multiplex PCR; TCRdb stores in-frame clones only, minus some. Here the sample spans about 59,000 clones, 85% to 90% being singletons. The genes are TRBV30 and TRBJ2-7; D gene ambiguous. The source material was peripheral blood, sampled before any cancer treatment. The sequence came from a man aged 40 to 69 with stage I squamous cell lung carcinoma. The CDR3 DNA is TGTGCCTGGAGTGTAAGTCTCCCCGGAGACGTCTCCGAGCAGTACTTC. It encodes CAWSVSLPGDVSEQYF. Based on the CDR3 plus reference TRBV30 and TRBJ2-7, the full variable domain is SQTIHQWPATLVQPVGSPLSLECTVEGTSNPNLYWYRQAAGRGLQLLFYSVGIGQISSEVPQNLSASRPQDRQFILSSKKLLLSDSGFYLCAWSVSLPGDVSEQYFGPGTRLTVT.